This record looks at one T cell receptor (beta chain) sequence and its context. What it binds is not known. The CDR3 runs to 14 residues. Germline lookup yields CDR1 MNHEY and CDR2 SVGAGI. The junction had 3 bases not matched to a gene; V was cut back by 6 bases and J by 0 bases. Making use of molecular barcodes, quantitative 5'-RACE generated TCR beta libraries. TCRdb independently ran MiXCR on the 5' RACE reads; one entry per CDR3 protein. The data contain under 150,000 distinct CDR3 sequences, around 13% of them singletons. The data derive from a study of CD8 T cells in ankylosing spondylitis. Findings and caveats of the study: Significant enrichment of disease-linked clones was reported in matched ankylosing spondylitis synovial fluid. Disease-linked clones proved CD8+ and comparatively uncommon in peripheral blood. Typical of ankylosing spondylitis blood, it appeared, was a TCR beta motif of roughly eight highly homologous variants.

The sequence derives from a female donor with ankylosing spondylitis or in good health (not recorded which). The chain carries TRBV6-5 and TRBJ2-3; TRBD2 aligns across 7 bases. The sample taken for sequencing was blood, either unsorted or a sorted T cell fraction (not recorded which). The CDR3 spells CASRNGGSTDTQYF. The CDR3 DNA reads TGTGCCAGCAGGAACGGGGGGAGCACAGATACGCAGTATTTT.